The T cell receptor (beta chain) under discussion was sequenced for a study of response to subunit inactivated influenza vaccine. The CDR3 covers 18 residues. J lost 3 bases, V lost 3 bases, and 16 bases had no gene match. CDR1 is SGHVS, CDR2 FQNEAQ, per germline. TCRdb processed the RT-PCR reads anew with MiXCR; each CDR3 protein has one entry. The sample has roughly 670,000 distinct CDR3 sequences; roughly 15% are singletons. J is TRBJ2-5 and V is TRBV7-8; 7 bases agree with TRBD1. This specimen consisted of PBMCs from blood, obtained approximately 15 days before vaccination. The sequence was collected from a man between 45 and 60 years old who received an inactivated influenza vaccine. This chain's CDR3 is CASSFRPGQQKVKETQYF. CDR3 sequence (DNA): TGTGCCAGCAGCTTTAGACCGGGACAGCAAAAAGTAAAAGAGACCCAGTACTTC.